The 18 T cell receptor beta chains below were found in one sample sequenced in a study of T cell repertoires in cytomegalovirus infection. TCRdb fed the reads into MiXCR, producing one record per CDR3 protein. In the table there are approximately 500,000 distinct CDR3 sequences, around 27% of which are singletons. The specimen was PBMCs. All receptors come from a human donor in good health (CMV status not recorded). Some clones in this sample may be carry-over from other donors' samples.

The chain has TRBV28 and TRBJ2-7; 8 positions match TRBD1. V dropped 11 bases and J dropped 5; count of bases not matched to a gene: 11. The CDR3 runs to 13 residues. Germline lookup yields CDR1 MDHEN and CDR2 SYDVKM. CDR3 DNA: TGTGCCGGAAATCGGGGACAGGCGGACGAGCAGTACTTC. Translating gives CAGNRGQADEQYF.

The chain joins TRBV3-1 to TRBJ2-1, with 8 bases identical to TRBD2. This CDR3 has 16 amino acids. Germline CDR1 reads LGHDT; CDR2 reads YNNKEL (reference sequence). V was clipped by 0 bases and J by 8 bases; unmatched bases: 9. This chain's CDR3 is CASSQDNWSGSDEQFF. The CDR3 coding sequence is TGTGCCAGCAGCCAAGATAATTGGAGCGGGAGCGATGAGCAGTTCTTC.

This rearrangement joins TRBV10-3 to TRBJ2-3; 9 nucleotides agree with TRBD2. J gave up 1 base and V 8 bases, and 10 bases lay outside the gene matches. The CDR3 is 16 amino acids. CDR1 and CDR2 from the germline V gene are ENHRY and SYGVKD. The CDR3 protein is CAISVRGGEGTDTQYF. CDR3 nucleotide sequence: TGTGCCATCTCAGTGCGGGGGGGGGAGGGCACAGATACGCAGTATTTT.

This clonotype appeared a few times. The chain uses TRBV5-6 and TRBJ1-3; D is undetermined. The CDR3 length is 14 residues. V was clipped by 4 bases and J by 4 bases, with 12 bases between them. Germline V lookup: CDR1 SGHDT, CDR2 YYEEEE. CDR3 DNA: TGTGCCAGCAGCGCGGTGCAGCGGGGAAACACCATATATTTT. It specifies CASSAVQRGNTIYF.

V and J are TRBV6-2 or TRBV6-3 and TRBJ2-7, with 7 bases aligning to TRBD1. V lost 6 bases to trimming and J lost 4 bases; unmatched junction nucleotides: 9. The CDR3 runs 14 residues. Germline CDR1 and CDR2: MNHEY and SVGEGT. DNA of the CDR3: TGTGCCAGCAGCGACATAGGGGGCGATTACGAGCAGTACTTC. Its protein product is CASSDIGGDYEQYF.

This clonotype was counted a few times. The genes are TRBV6-2 or TRBV6-3 and TRBJ2-1, with 7 positions matching TRBD2. This CDR3 contains 16 residues. The V gene end was trimmed by 2 bases and the J gene end by 10 bases; junction bases not matched to a gene: 14. Germline loops: CDR1 MNHEY, CDR2 SVGEGT. The CDR3 region is CASSYRVSGGRGEQFF. CDR3 nucleotide sequence: TGTGCCAGCAGTTACAGGGTCTCGGGCGGGAGAGGCGAGCAGTTCTTC.

The J gene is TRBJ2-2, the V gene TRBV11-2; 10 bases align to TRBD2. The CDR3 is 19 residues long. Germline CDR1 and CDR2: SGHAT and FQNNGV. Trimming cost V 6 bases and J 1 base; bases outside gene matches: 14. CDR3 sequence reads: CASRPFRLAGALNTGELFF. In DNA, the CDR3 is TGTGCCAGCAGACCGTTTCGGCTAGCGGGGGCACTGAACACCGGGGAGCTGTTTTTT.

This clonotype was detected only a few times. This chain connects TRBV7-9 to TRBJ2-2; no clear D gene. The V end was cut by 5 bases, the J end by 1 base, with 5 bases between. The CDR3 runs to 13 residues. The germline V gene encodes CDR1 SEHNR and CDR2 FQNEAQ (reference sequence). CDR3 region: CASSKENTGELFF. DNA for the CDR3: TGTGCCAGCAGCAAGGAGAACACCGGGGAGCTGTTTTTT.

The chain combines TRBV6-1 with TRBJ1-1; 10 nucleotides align to TRBD1. V was pared by 5 bases and J by 6 bases, with 6 bases of the junction left unmatched. From germline, CDR1 is MNHNS and CDR2 SASEGT. This CDR3 is built from 14 residues. The CDR3 coding sequence is TGTGCCAGCAGTCTCCGGGACAGGGGAGCTGAAGCTTTCTTT. The encoded protein is CASSLRDRGAEAFF.

This clonotype was observed a handful of times. The rearrangement uses TRBV7-2 and TRBJ1-6; D may be TRBD1 (5 bases). CDR3 length: 15 amino acids. In germline, CDR1 is SGHTA, CDR2 FQGNSA. Between the trimmed V and J ends, which lost 0 bases and 6 bases, there was a span of 9 bases. The CDR3 spells CASSLARVGNSPLHF. CDR3 nucleotides: TGTGCCAGCAGCTTAGCCAGGGTCGGTAATTCACCCCTCCACTTT.

The CDR3 bases are TGCAGCGTGGCGACAGGGGGGAACACCGGGGAGCTGTTTTTT. Amino acid sequence: CSVATGGNTGELFF. The chain joins TRBV29-1 to TRBJ2-2; 9 bases are shared with TRBD1. The CDR3 extends over 14 amino acids. V was clipped by 6 bases and J by 1 base; unmatched bases: 3. CDR1 and CDR2 from the germline V gene are SQVTM and ANQGSEA.

This clonotype was seen more than once but under ten times. The rearrangement links TRBV20-1 to TRBJ2-4, with TRBD2 as a possible D gene (6 bases). V was shortened by 0 bases and J by 1 base, with 13 bases between the two germline ends. There are 16 residues in the CDR3. In germline, CDR1 is DFQATT, CDR2 SNEGSKA (reference sequence). CDR3 coding DNA: TGCAGTGCTAGAGATCCCCGGGAGTGGGCCAAAAACATTCAGTACTTC. Amino acids: CSARDPREWAKNIQYF.

There are a few counts of this clonotype. CDR3: CASSSRLASSGNTIYF. Written as DNA, the CDR3 is TGTGCCAGCAGTTCCCGACTGGCGAGCTCTGGAAACACCATATATTTT. V gene TRBV28 combines with J gene TRBJ1-3; no firm D call. The CDR3 runs to 16 residues. From germline, CDR1 is MDHEN and CDR2 SYDVKM. Trimming removed 4 bases at V and 0 bases at J, with 13 bases between.

This clonotype was seen only a few times. This sequence joins TRBV5-1 and TRBJ1-1; TRBD1 agrees at 7 bases. The CDR3 loop spans 15 amino acids. V gave up 2 bases and J gave up 1 base; unmatched junction bases: 5. Germline CDR1 and CDR2: SGHRS and YFSETQ. CDR3 nucleotide sequence: TGCGCCAGCAGCTTCCAGGGGGAAGGGAACACTGAAGCTTTCTTT. Translating gives CASSFQGEGNTEAFF. Full variable domain (rest looked up from reference TRBV5-1 and TRBJ1-1): KAGVTQTPRYLIKTRGQQVTLSCSPISGHRSVSWYQQTPGQGLQFLFEYFSETQRNKGNFPGRFSGRQFSNSRSEMNVSTLELGDSALYLCASSFQGEGNTEAFFGQGTRLTVV.

In this sample, this clonotype turned up many times. The chain's CDR3 is CASSSHRDTNEQFF. The CDR3 DNA reads as TGTGCCAGCAGTTCGCACCGGGACACCAATGAGCAGTTCTTC. The chain links TRBV28 to TRBJ2-1; a weak D match, TRBD1 (6 bases). The CDR3 totals 14 residues. Germline V gives CDR1 MDHEN, CDR2 SYDVKM. With 4 bases removed from V and 6 bases from J, the gap between germline ends came to 13 bases.

The chain combines TRBV12-3 or TRBV12-4 with TRBJ2-4; 7 nucleotides line up with TRBD2. The CDR3 has 14 residues. V was pared by 6 bases and J by 8 bases, with 10 bases of the junction left unmatched. Here the CDR3 reads CASSPTSPRDIQYF. The CDR3 DNA reads TGTGCCAGCAGCCCGACTAGCCCCCGGGACATTCAGTACTTC.

The J gene is TRBJ1-2, the V gene TRBV29-1; TRBD1 aligns across 8 bases. Germline assignment: CDR1 SQVTM and CDR2 ANQGSEA. CDR3 length equals 14 residues. Trimming took 5 bases from V and 0 from J; bases not matched to a gene: 5. CDR3 loop: CSVLTGGANYGYTF. The CDR3 nucleotides are TGCAGCGTTCTAACAGGGGGAGCTAACTATGGCTACACCTTC.

This chain uses TRBV6-6 with TRBJ1-5; D unclear. V was cut by 0 bases and J by 0 bases, with 12 bases left in between. CDR1 and CDR2 (germline): MNHNY, SVGAGI (reference sequence). The CDR3 covers 17 residues. The CDR3 here is CASSYSAVPYSNQPQHF. The CDR3 bases are TGTGCCAGCAGTTACTCGGCAGTCCCTTATAGCAATCAGCCCCAGCATTTT.